A selection of T cell receptor beta chains follows, all from one sample in a study of a mutant IDH1 vaccine in newly diagnosed glioma. Method: immunoSEQ multiplex PCR; TCRdb's copy keeps in-frame clones and lacks some. The sample carries about 120,000 clones, roughly 90% recorded once. The antigens these receptors bind are not known. Sample: PBMCs, taken from a glioma patient whose treatment included an IDH1 peptide vaccine. The origin of the receptors is a woman aged 45-60 years with glioma. Each CDR3 is given with its conserved first and last residue. The D gene is left open where the match is weak. Size is omitted from some rows. Given values are once, few, many or a class for expanded clones.

TRBV6-6,TRBJ1-2,-,-,TGTGCCAGCAGTCGGACAGAGCTAAACTATGGCTACACCTTC,CASSRTELNYGYTF
TRBV18,TRBJ1-2,-,TRBD1,TGTGCCAGCTCACCAGGGACAGAGCTCGTTTTTAACTATGGCTACACCTTC,CASSPGTELVFNYGYTF
TRBV29-1,TRBJ1-1,-,TRBD1,TGCAGCGTTGAAAGGGGGTCGGGGACAGGGGAGTATGCTGAAGCTTTCTTT,CSVERGSGTGEYAEAFF
TRBV5-4,TRBJ2-4,-,TRBD1,TGTGCCAGCAGCATTAGACAGGGCTTAGTCAAAAACATTCAGTACTTC,CASSIRQGLVKNIQYF
TRBV2,TRBJ1-5,-,TRBD1,TGTGCCAGCAGGTTGACAGGGGCGGGCAATCAGCCCCAGCATTTT,CASRLTGAGNQPQHF
TRBV28,TRBJ1-1,-,-,TGTGCCAGCAGTTGGAATGGGGGGAGCACTGAAGCTTTCTTT,CASSWNGGSTEAFF
TRBV10-3,TRBJ1-4,-,-,TGTGCCATCAGCCCTTCCGGCCCCGAGGAAAAACTGTTTTTT,CAISPSGPEEKLFF
TRBV5-1,TRBJ2-1,-,TRBD2,TGCGCCAGCAGCCTTAGCGGGAGCTCCTACAATGAGCAGTTCTTC,CASSLSGSSYNEQFF
TRBV4-1,TRBJ1-5,-,-,TGCGCCAGCAGCCAAGCACATAATAGCAATCAGCCCCAGCATTTT,CASSQAHNSNQPQHF
TRBV28,TRBJ2-6,-,-,TGTGCCAGCAGTTTACCAAGGGGCTCTGGGGCCAACGTCCTGACTTTC,CASSLPRGSGANVLTF
TRBV4-2,TRBJ1-1,-,-,TGTGCCAGCAGCCATTCCCCGGGCACAGACAGGAACACTGAAGCTTTCTTT,CASSHSPGTDRNTEAFF
TRBV10-2,TRBJ1-5,-,TRBD1,TGCGCCAGCAGTGAGAACAGGGGAGGCAATCAGCCCCAGCATTTT,CASSENRGGNQPQHF
TRBV11-2,TRBJ2-5,-,-,TGTGCCAGCAGCTTATGGGGCGGAGAGACCCAGTACTTC,CASSLWGGETQYF
TRBV5-1,TRBJ2-1,once,TRBD1,TGCGCCAGCAGCCCCCCCAACAGGGGTTACAATGAGCAGTTCTTC,CASSPPNRGYNEQFF
TRBV4-1,TRBJ1-2,-,TRBD1,TGCGCCAGCAGCCAAGGGACAGGCATTAACTATGGCTACACCTTC,CASSQGTGINYGYTF
TRBV7-9,TRBJ1-5,-,-,TGTGCCAGCAGCCGCCTTACCGCAGGGGATCAGCCCCAGCATTTT,CASSRLTAGDQPQHF
TRBV4-1,TRBJ1-5,-,TRBD1,TGCGCCAGCAGCCAAAAGCGGGGGACAGGGGGCAATCAGCCCCAGCATTTT,CASSQKRGTGGNQPQHF
TRBV19,TRBJ2-2,-,TRBD1,TGTGCCAGTAAGACAGGGGCCCTATACACCGGGGAGCTGTTTTTT,CASKTGALYTGELFF
TRBV19,TRBJ2-5,-,TRBD1,TGTGCCAGTAGTACCACAGGGGCGCAGGAGACCCAGTACTTC,CASSTTGAQETQYF
TRBV28,TRBJ1-4,-,-,TGTGCCAGCAGGAAGGGTGGAAATAATGAAAAACTGTTTTTT,CASRKGGNNEKLFF
TRBV19,TRBJ2-1,-,TRBD2,TGTGCCAGTAGTATAGATCTGCTAGCGGGAGAATATAATGAGCAGTTCTTC,CASSIDLLAGEYNEQFF
TRBV4-1,TRBJ1-1,-,-,TGCGCCAGCAGCCAAACACAGGAAACTGAAGCTTTCTTT,CASSQTQETEAFF
TRBV28,TRBJ1-6,-,-,TGTGCCAGCAGTTTATTCCCCCGTACTAATTCACCCCTCCACTTT,CASSLFPRTNSPLHF
TRBV6-1,TRBJ2-3,-,TRBD2,TGTGCCAGCAGTGAGGGACTAGCGGGAGCAGATACGCAGTATTTT,CASSEGLAGADTQYF
TRBV6-6,TRBJ2-7,-,TRBD2,TGTGCCAGCAGTTCGGGACTAGCGGGAGTTCAGTACTTC,CASSSGLAGVQYF
TRBV19,TRBJ2-4,-,-,TGTGCCAGTAGTCTACCTATCCAGGGCGGCAAAAACATTCAGTACTTC,CASSLPIQGGKNIQYF
TRBV4-2,TRBJ2-7,-,TRBD1,TGTGCCAGCAGCGCACAGGGGGGTACCTACGAGCAGTACTTC,CASSAQGGTYEQYF
TRBV9,TRBJ2-1,-,TRBD1,TGTGCCAGCAGCGGGGACAGCCAATTGAGCTCCTACAATGAGCAGTTCTTC,CASSGDSQLSSYNEQFF
TRBV11-3,TRBJ2-7,-,TRBD1,TGTGCCAGCAGCTTAAGCGGGACAGGGATCTACGAGCAGTACTTC,CASSLSGTGIYEQYF
TRBV30,TRBJ2-3,-,TRBD2,TGTGCCTGGAGTGTATGGGCGGGAGGTGCCACAGATACGCAGTATTTT,CAWSVWAGGATDTQYF
TRBV11-2,TRBJ1-1,once,TRBD1,TGTGCCAGCAGCTCGTCAGGGGGTCAGAACACTGAAGCTTTCTTT,CASSSSGGQNTEAFF
TRBV5-4,TRBJ2-7,-,TRBD1,TGTGCCAGCAGCTTTTCCCCGGGACAGGGATTTTACGAGCAGTACTTC,CASSFSPGQGFYEQYF
TRBV5-1,TRBJ2-3,-,-,TGCGCCAGCAGCCCGTTGGGGGGGGCAGGGACAGATACGCAGTATTTT,CASSPLGGAGTDTQYF
TRBV4-2,TRBJ2-3,-,-,TGTGCCAGCAGCCAAGAGGTTAGCGTCAGCACAGATACGCAGTATTTT,CASSQEVSVSTDTQYF
TRBV14,TRBJ2-7,-,-,TGTGCCAGCAGCCAAGTCTTCCACGAGCAGTACTTC,CASSQVFHEQYF
TRBV15,TRBJ2-6,-,TRBD1,TGTGCCACCTCGGACAGGGGCGTAGGGTCTGGGGCCAACGTCCTGACTTTC,CATSDRGVGSGANVLTF
TRBV10-1,TRBJ2-5,-,TRBD2,TGCGCCAGCACGACCGGGACTAGCGGAAACCAAGAGACCCAGTACTTC,CASTTGTSGNQETQYF
TRBV9,TRBJ2-1,-,TRBD1,TGTGCCAGCAGCGCGGGACAGGGATTCGGGGATGAGCAGTTCTTC,CASSAGQGFGDEQFF
TRBV28,TRBJ1-1,few,-,TGTGCCAGCAGCCTACCTAACACTGAAGCTTTCTTT,CASSLPNTEAFF
TRBV29-1,TRBJ2-3,once,-,TGCAGCTTCGGGCTAGCTTCGGATACGCAGTATTTT,CSFGLASDTQYF
TRBV9,TRBJ1-2,once,-,TGTGCCAGCAGCACCCGGGTCCCAGGCCCTTTTGGCTATGGCTACACCTTC,CASSTRVPGPFGYGYTF
TRBV5-1,TRBJ2-2,-,-,TGCGCCAGCAGACCCACTCCGAACACCGGGGAGCTGTTTTTT,CASRPTPNTGELFF
TRBV5-4,TRBJ2-3,-,-,TGTGCCAGCAGCTTCTGGACGGGAGGCACAGATACGCAGTATTTT,CASSFWTGGTDTQYF
TRBV27,TRBJ1-2,-,-,TGTGCCAGCAGTCCGCGACAGGTGCCAAGGCTCCGGGCCTACTATGGCTACACCTTC,CASSPRQVPRLRAYYGYTF
TRBV2,TRBJ2-4,-,TRBD1,TGTGCCAGCAGTGACAACAGGGGAGCCAAAAACATTCAGTACTTC,CASSDNRGAKNIQYF
TRBV2,TRBJ1-1,-,-,TGTGCCAGCAGTGCGAGATACACTGAAGCTTTCTTT,CASSARYTEAFF
TRBV5-1,TRBJ1-1,once,-,TGCGCCAGCAGCCAGGCGGGACCCACTGAAGCTTTCTTT,CASSQAGPTEAFF
TRBV18,TRBJ1-5,-,-,TGTGCCAGCTCACCGTCACCCCAGCCGGCGTGGTATAGCAATCAGCCCCAGCATTTT,CASSPSPQPAWYSNQPQHF
TRBV19,TRBJ1-2,-,-,TGTGCCAGTACCCTGGGATGGCCCTATGGCTACACCTTC,CASTLGWPYGYTF
TRBV29-1,TRBJ2-3,-,TRBD2,TGCAGCGTTGGGATAGCGGGAGCAATAGATACGCAGTATTTT,CSVGIAGAIDTQYF
TRBV19,TRBJ2-7,-,TRBD1,TGTGCCAGTAGCCGGCAGGGGGATCCCTACGAGCAGTACTTC,CASSRQGDPYEQYF
TRBV9,TRBJ1-1,-,-,TGTGCCAGCAGGTCCCAGGGGAACACTGAAGCTTTCTTT,CASRSQGNTEAFF